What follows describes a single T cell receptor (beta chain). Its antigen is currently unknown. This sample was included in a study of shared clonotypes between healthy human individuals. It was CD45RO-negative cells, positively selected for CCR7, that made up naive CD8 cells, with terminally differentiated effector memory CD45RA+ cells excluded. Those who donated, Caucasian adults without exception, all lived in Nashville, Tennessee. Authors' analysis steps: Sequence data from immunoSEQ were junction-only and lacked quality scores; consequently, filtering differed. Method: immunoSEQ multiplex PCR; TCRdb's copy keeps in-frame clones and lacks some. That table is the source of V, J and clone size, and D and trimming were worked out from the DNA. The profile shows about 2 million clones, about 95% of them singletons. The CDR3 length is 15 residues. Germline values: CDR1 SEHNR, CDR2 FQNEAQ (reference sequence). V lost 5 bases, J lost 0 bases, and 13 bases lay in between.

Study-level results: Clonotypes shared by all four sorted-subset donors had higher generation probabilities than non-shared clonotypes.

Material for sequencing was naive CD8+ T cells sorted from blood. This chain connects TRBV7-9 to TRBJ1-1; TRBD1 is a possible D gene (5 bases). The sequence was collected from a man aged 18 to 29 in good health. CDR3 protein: CASSPFQGMNTEAFF. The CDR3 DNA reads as TGTGCCAGCAGCCCCTTCCAGGGAATGAACACTGAAGCTTTCTTT.